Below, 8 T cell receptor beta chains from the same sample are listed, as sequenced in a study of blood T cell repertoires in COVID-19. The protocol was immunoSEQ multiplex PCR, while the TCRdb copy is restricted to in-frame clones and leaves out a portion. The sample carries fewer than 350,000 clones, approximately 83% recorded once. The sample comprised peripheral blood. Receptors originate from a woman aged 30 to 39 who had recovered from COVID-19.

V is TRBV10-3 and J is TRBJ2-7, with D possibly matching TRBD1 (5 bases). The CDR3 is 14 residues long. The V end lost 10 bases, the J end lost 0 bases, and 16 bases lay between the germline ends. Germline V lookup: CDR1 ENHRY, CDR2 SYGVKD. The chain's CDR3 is CASTPRQSSYEQYF. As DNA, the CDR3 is TGTGCCAGCACGCCACGACAGAGCTCCTACGAGCAGTACTTC.

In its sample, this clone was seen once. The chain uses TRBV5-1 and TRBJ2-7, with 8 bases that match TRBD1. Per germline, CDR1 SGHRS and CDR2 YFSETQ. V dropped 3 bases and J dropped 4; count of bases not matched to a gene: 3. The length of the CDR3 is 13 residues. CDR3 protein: CASSWDRSYEQYF. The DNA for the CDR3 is TGCGCCAGCAGCTGGGACAGGTCTTACGAGCAGTACTTC.

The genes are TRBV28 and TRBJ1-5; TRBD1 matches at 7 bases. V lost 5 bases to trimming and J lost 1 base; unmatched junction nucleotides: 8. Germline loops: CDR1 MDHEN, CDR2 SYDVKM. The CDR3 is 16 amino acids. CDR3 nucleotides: TGTGCCAGCAGTCCATACAGGGGCGGGAGCAATCAGCCCCAGCATTTT. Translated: CASSPYRGGSNQPQHF.

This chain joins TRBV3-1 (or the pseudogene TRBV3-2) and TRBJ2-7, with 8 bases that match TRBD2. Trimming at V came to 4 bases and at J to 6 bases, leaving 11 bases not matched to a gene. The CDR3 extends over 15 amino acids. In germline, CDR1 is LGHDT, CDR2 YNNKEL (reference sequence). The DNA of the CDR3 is TGTGCCAGCAGCCCCCAAGCCAGCGGGGGCCTCGAGCAGTACTTC. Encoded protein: CASSPQASGGLEQYF.

CDR3 sequence reads: CASSFGPNTGELFF. Here the CDR3 DNA reads TGTGCCAGCAGCTTTGGGCCAAACACCGGGGAGCTGTTTTTT. This sequence joins TRBV5-5 and TRBJ2-2; no clear D gene. Trimming took 2 bases from V and 2 from J, leaving 7 bases between them. There are 14 residues in the CDR3. CDR1 SGHKS and CDR2 YYEKEE come from the germline V gene (reference sequence).

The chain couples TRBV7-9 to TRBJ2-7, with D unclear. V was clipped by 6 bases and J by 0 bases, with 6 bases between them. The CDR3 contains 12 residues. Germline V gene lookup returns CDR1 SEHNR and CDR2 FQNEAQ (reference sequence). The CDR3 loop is CASRYNSYEQYF. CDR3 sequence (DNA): TGTGCCAGCAGATACAACTCCTACGAGCAGTACTTC.

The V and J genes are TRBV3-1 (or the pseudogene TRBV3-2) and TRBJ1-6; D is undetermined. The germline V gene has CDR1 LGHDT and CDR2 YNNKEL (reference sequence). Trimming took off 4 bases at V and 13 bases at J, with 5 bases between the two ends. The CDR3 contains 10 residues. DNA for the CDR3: TGTGCCAGCAGCCCTTTTCCCCTCCACTTT. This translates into CASSPFPLHF.

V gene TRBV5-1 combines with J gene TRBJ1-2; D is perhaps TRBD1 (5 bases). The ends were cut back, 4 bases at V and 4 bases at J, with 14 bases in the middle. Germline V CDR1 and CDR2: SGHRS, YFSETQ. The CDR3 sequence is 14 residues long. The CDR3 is CASSPAVGGYGYTF. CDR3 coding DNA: TGCGCCAGCAGCCCCGCGGTGGGGGGCTATGGCTACACCTTC.